This record concerns one T cell receptor (beta chain) sequence. The data belong to a study of blood T cell repertoires in COVID-19. Study-level background: Both acute and convalescent COVID-19 samples were obtained from the United States, Italy and Spain. PBMCs, B-cell-depleted T cells, or T cells provided the cDNA or gDNA that made up the material.

This table comes from immunoSEQ multiplex PCR, and its TCRdb copy is limited to in-frame clones, with some not included. This sample has roughly 300,000 clones, with over 75% found just once. Germline V gene data show CDR1 as LNHDA and CDR2 as SQIVND (reference sequence). Trimming took off 3 bases at V and 7 bases at J, with 10 bases between the two ends. There are 14 residues in the CDR3. Enrolled during active infection, Seattle patients were then followed longitudinally. The chain uses TRBV19 and TRBJ1-6, with D possibly matching TRBD1 (6 bases). The origin of this receptor is a woman younger than 45 with COVID-19, enrolled during active disease. Specimen: peripheral blood. CDR3 in amino acids: CASSIGQNNSPLHF. The CDR3 nucleotides are TGTGCCAGTAGTATCGGACAGAACAATTCACCCCTCCACTTT.